A single sample is the source of the 14 T cell receptor beta chains below, sequenced in a study of patients and donors after allogeneic stem cell transplantation. TCRdb re-called the RT-PCR reads through MiXCR, storing one row per CDR3 protein. The sample records about 88,000 distinct CDR3 sequences, roughly 43% being singletons. The sequenced sample consisted of blood, either unsorted or a sorted T cell fraction (not recorded which). The receptors derive from a human donor who was either an allogeneic HSCT recipient or a stem cell or donor lymphocyte infusion donor (not recorded which). It is not recorded whose cells these are; they may come from a transplant donor.

This chain uses TRBV9 with TRBJ1-2; TRBD1 matches at 7 bases. The V and J ends lost 1 base and 2 bases, in that order; junction bases with no gene match: 5. This CDR3 contains 15 residues. Germline assignment: CDR1 SGDLS and CDR2 YYNGEE. CDR3 loop: CASSVNPTGNYGYTF. CDR3 bases: TGTGCCAGCAGCGTAAATCCGACAGGGAACTATGGCTACACCTTC.

The chain uses TRBV27 and TRBJ2-5; tentative D call: TRBD1 (7 bases). Per germline, CDR1 MNHEY and CDR2 SMNVEV (reference sequence). The CDR3 sequence is 16 residues long. Trimming shortened V by 4 bases and J by 7 bases, and 22 bases separated the two germline ends. The CDR3 bases are TGTGCCAGCAGTTCCGGACAGGACGCGGTCGGGGGGACCCAGTACTTC. Translated, it gives CASSSGQDAVGGTQYF.

The chain combines TRBV27 with TRBJ1-2; the D is unclear. Germline assignment: CDR1 MNHEY and CDR2 SMNVEV (reference sequence). The CDR3 totals 16 residues. The ends were cut back, 0 bases at V and 6 bases at J, with 17 bases in the middle. Here the CDR3 reads CASSLSRDPPVDGYTF. The DNA for the CDR3 is TGTGCCAGCAGTTTATCCCGCGACCCTCCCGTTGATGGCTACACCTTC.

In its sample, this clonotype was seen a few times. Here the CDR3 DNA reads TGTGCCAGCAGGCCGAGACAGGGACCTTCCTATAATTCACCCCTCCACTTT. Residues: CASRPRQGPSYNSPLHF. This sequence joins TRBV6-1 and TRBJ1-6; TRBD1 agrees at 7 bases. The CDR3 extends over 17 amino acids. J was trimmed by 1 base and V by 6 bases; bases with no gene match: 9. Germline V CDR1 and CDR2: MNHNS, SASEGT.

J is TRBJ2-5 and V is TRBV12-3 or TRBV12-4; D is ambiguous. Trimming removed 7 bases at V and 4 bases at J, with 13 bases between. The CDR3 runs to 13 residues. The CDR3, as DNA: TGTGCCAGCACCACTAACTCTCGAGAGACCCAGTACTTC. Its translation: CASTTNSRETQYF.

This clonotype appeared a few times. The chain has TRBV15 and TRBJ1-5; D remains unclear. The CDR3 is made up of 17 amino acids. Germline CDR1 is LNHNV and CDR2 is YYDKDF (reference sequence). V lost 5 bases and J 0 bases, leaving 17 bases between the germline ends. The CDR3 is CATSETRTDYSNQPQHF. Written as DNA, the CDR3 is TGTGCCACCAGCGAGACGCGCACTGATTATAGCAATCAGCCCCAGCATTTT.

This chain's CDR3 is CASSPGVLVADTQYF. The DNA of the CDR3 is TGTGCCAGCAGCCCTGGGGTGTTAGTAGCAGATACGCAGTATTTT. The chain couples TRBV13 to TRBJ2-3; no reliable D call. V was clipped by 5 bases and J by 4 bases, with 16 bases between them. Germline V CDR1 and CDR2: PRHDT, FYEKMQ (reference sequence). The CDR3 consists of 15 residues.

V gene TRBV14 combines with J gene TRBJ1-1, with D unresolved. Germline values: CDR1 SGHDN, CDR2 FVKESK. This CDR3 is 14 amino acids long. With 1 base removed from V and 4 bases from J, the gap between germline ends came to 10 bases. The CDR3, as DNA: TGTGCCAGCAGCCAAGTTGGCGGGTTCACTGAAGCTTTCTTT. Amino acid sequence: CASSQVGGFTEAFF.

As DNA, the CDR3 is TGTGCCAGCAGTTTTCACCCAGACACAGATACGCAGTATTTT. It codes for CASSFHPDTDTQYF. The genes are TRBV27 and TRBJ2-3; D unresolved. The CDR3 sequence is 14 residues long. Looked up from germline, CDR1 is MNHEY and CDR2 is SMNVEV (reference sequence). Trimming pared 3 bases from V and 2 bases from J, leaving 9 bases between.

The chain employs TRBV6-5 and TRBJ1-1, with D tentatively TRBD1 (5 bases). The V end was cut by 5 bases, the J end by 7 bases, with 14 bases between. Germline CDR1 is MNHEY and CDR2 is SVGAGI. The CDR3 runs to 13 residues. The CDR3 spells CASSISGGLEAFF. CDR3 in DNA: TGTGCCAGCAGTATATCGGGGGGTCTTGAAGCTTTCTTT.

The chain uses TRBV7-2 and TRBJ2-3; the match to TRBD2 covers 9 bases. The ends lost 1 base at V and 2 bases at J; junction bases unmatched: 4. In germline, CDR1 is SGHTA, CDR2 FQGNSA. The CDR3 spans 16 residues. The DNA for the CDR3 is TGTGCCAGCAGCTTAGTCGGGACTAGCCTCACAGATACGCAGTATTTT. It yields the protein CASSLVGTSLTDTQYF.

The chain links TRBV6-2 or TRBV6-3 to TRBJ1-1; D gene ambiguous. Germline V gene sequence: CDR1 MNHEY, CDR2 SVGEGT. The CDR3 length is 15 residues. Trimming left V 6 bases short and J 1 base short, with 15 bases between. DNA for the CDR3: TGTGCCAGCAGCCCCCAGCCCCCGGGGAACACTGAAGCTTTCTTT. Translation: CASSPQPPGNTEAFF.

The chain employs TRBV4-1 and TRBJ1-6; 8 bases align to TRBD1. This CDR3 has 17 amino acids. Germline V gene lookup returns CDR1 MGHRA and CDR2 YSYEKL. Losses at the gene ends were 0 bases for V and 7 bases for J; bases not matched to a gene: 8. The CDR3 here is CASSQDRVGTGNSPLHF. CDR3 nucleotide sequence: TGCGCCAGCAGCCAAGATCGGGTCGGGACAGGCAATTCACCCCTCCACTTT.

J is TRBJ1-1 and V is TRBV6-5; no clear D gene. CDR1 and CDR2 (germline): MNHEY, SVGAGI. CDR3 length equals 14 residues. V was pared by 0 bases and J by 8 bases, with 13 bases between. CDR3 sequence: CASSYSSGYVEAFF. The CDR3 region has the DNA TGTGCCAGCAGTTACTCCTCCGGGTATGTCGAAGCTTTCTTT.